What follows is one TCR beta chain and its context. The antigen is unknown. Time point described: cycle 4 day 1 (C4D1), after less than 7 weeks of nivolumab. All trial patients relapsed after autologous stem cell transplantation. Patients had relapsed/refractory classical Hodgkin lymphoma with complete response, partial response or progressive disease as best response. The data are from a study of PD-1 blockade in classical Hodgkin lymphoma. J gave up 1 base and V 5 bases, and 8 bases lay outside the gene matches. In germline, CDR1 is SGHTA, CDR2 FQGTGA. The CDR3 has 18 residues. Study-wide results and limits: TCR diversity at baseline was reported to be reduced in newly diagnosed patients relative to healthy donors. Baseline diversity was lower in partial responders and progressors than complete responders. By C4D1, CD4+ diversity increased significantly, especially in complete responders.

TCRdb's table, derived via immunoSEQ multiplex PCR, lists solely in-frame clones and lacks some. The table shows 19,000 or so clones, with around 83% occurring only once. This material consisted of peripheral blood mononuclear cells (PBMCs), taken before the fourth cycle of nivolumab. The chain couples TRBV7-3 to TRBJ2-3; TRBD2 agrees at 14 bases. The sequence was collected from a human donor with classical Hodgkin lymphoma. This CDR3 reads CASSHGTSGSWGTDTQYF. The CDR3 nucleotides read TGTGCCAGCAGCCACGGGACTAGCGGGAGCTGGGGCACAGATACGCAGTATTTT.